Below are 26 T cell receptor beta chains sequenced from a single sample in a study of shared clonotypes between healthy human individuals. TCRdb keeps only in-frame clones here, not all; method: immunoSEQ multiplex PCR. This table holds 2 million to 2.5 million clones, 90% to 96% found once. Sequences were obtained from naive CD4+ T cells sorted from blood. Regarding subset: CD45RA+ positively selected. The receptors derive from a man in his late teens or twenties in good health.

This clone was recorded only once. This rearrangement joins TRBV5-1 to TRBJ1-5, with TRBD1 as a possible D gene (6 bases). This CDR3 is built from 19 residues. V lost 0 bases and J lost 0, with 19 bases in between. CDR1 and CDR2 (germline): SGHRS, YFSETQ. CDR3 region: CASSLGRDIRGPSNQPQHF. The CDR3 region has the DNA TGCGCCAGCAGCTTGGGACGGGACATCCGCGGTCCTAGCAATCAGCCCCAGCATTTT.

V usage is TRBV7-9 and J usage is TRBJ2-7, with D perhaps TRBD1 or TRBD2 (6 bases each). CDR3 length: 14 residues. V dropped 6 bases and J dropped 1 base, with 13 bases sitting between them. CDR1 and CDR2 (germline): SEHNR, FQNEAQ (reference sequence). This chain's CDR3 is CASSKEGGSYEQYF. CDR3 nucleotides: TGTGCCAGCAGTAAAGAGGGGGGTTCCTACGAGCAGTACTTC.

Concerning this clone: Other DNA sequences within the sample encode an identical CDR3. The V gene is TRBV5-1, the J gene TRBJ2-3, with D perhaps matching TRBD1 (6 bases). The CDR3 has 14 amino acids. CDR1 and CDR2 from the germline V gene are SGHRS and YFSETQ. Between the trimmed V and J ends, which lost 3 bases and 0 bases, there was a span of 8 bases. The CDR3 is CASSSGASTDTQYF. DNA of the CDR3: TGCGCCAGCAGCTCAGGGGCTAGCACAGATACGCAGTATTTT.

The chain recombines TRBV18 with TRBJ1-3; 8 nucleotides align to TRBD1. The J segment lost 2 bases and the V segment lost 3 bases, leaving 3 bases of the junction unmatched. The germline gives CDR1 KGHSH, CDR2 LQKENI. The length of the CDR3 is 15 residues. CDR3 residues: CASSPDRAAGNTIYF. For the CDR3, the DNA is TGTGCCAGCTCACCGGACAGGGCGGCTGGAAACACCATATATTTT.

The rearrangement joins TRBV9 to TRBJ1-5, with D possibly TRBD1 on 6 matching bases. V was pared by 0 bases and J by 4 bases, with 11 bases between. Looked up from germline, CDR1 is SGDLS and CDR2 is YYNGEE. This CDR3 comprises 15 residues. The CDR3 coding sequence is TGTGCCAGCAGCGTAGATACAGGGATGAATCAGCCCCAGCATTTT. Translating it yields CASSVDTGMNQPQHF.

The chain joins TRBV2 to TRBJ1-1; D is unclear. The V end lost 10 bases, the J end lost 2 bases, and 8 bases lay between the germline ends. The CDR3 consists of 11 residues. Germline values: CDR1 SNHLY, CDR2 FYNNEI. The CDR3 region is CATRGNTEAFF. DNA of the CDR3: TGTGCCACGCGAGGTAACACTGAAGCTTTCTTT.

The J gene is TRBJ1-4, the V gene TRBV7-2; no firm D call. V shed 1 base and J shed 2 bases, with 14 bases lying between them. This CDR3 comprises 17 residues. Germline loops: CDR1 SGHTA, CDR2 FQGNSA. The CDR3 nucleotides are TGTGCCAGCAGCTTAGTCGGCGGAAGGGTCACTAATGAAAAACTGTTTTTT. Translation gives CASSLVGGRVTNEKLFF.

This chain joins TRBV19 and TRBJ1-5; D call uncertain. V lost 3 bases to trimming and J lost 10 bases, with 10 bases between them. The germline V gene has CDR1 LNHDA and CDR2 SQIVND (reference sequence). CDR3 size: 12 residues. The CDR3 spells CASSMGGSPQHF. The CDR3 DNA reads as TGTGCCAGTAGTATGGGCGGCAGTCCCCAGCATTTT.

This clone came up once. V is TRBV28 and J is TRBJ1-2; D ambiguous. Germline V gene data show CDR1 as MDHEN and CDR2 as SYDVKM. Between the trimmed V and J ends, which lost 6 bases and 8 bases, there was a span of 10 bases. The CDR3 covers 11 residues. CDR3 protein: CASSTSGGYTF. CDR3 DNA: TGTGCCAGCAGCACCTCGGGGGGCTACACCTTC.

CDR3 sequence reads: CASSLLSGGTGELFF. For the CDR3, the DNA is TGTGCCAGCAGTTTATTAAGTGGGGGCACCGGGGAGCTGTTTTTT. The chain is built from TRBV28 and TRBJ2-2, with D perhaps given as TRBD1 or TRBD2 (5 bases each). V was trimmed by 1 base and J by 4 bases, leaving 10 bases between them. Germline V gives CDR1 MDHEN, CDR2 SYDVKM. The CDR3 totals 15 residues.

The chain has TRBV7-2 and TRBJ1-1; D remains ambiguous. Trimming shortened V by 1 base and J by 4 bases, and 7 bases separated the two germline ends. The CDR3 has 13 amino acids. The germline CDR1 and CDR2 sequences are SGHTA and FQGNSA. As DNA, the CDR3 is TGTGCCAGCAGCTTAGGGTTGGGCACTGAAGCTTTCTTT. It is translated as CASSLGLGTEAFF. Full variable domain (missing parts from reference TRBV7-2 and TRBJ1-1): GAGVSQSPSNKVTEKGKDVELRCDPISGHTALYWYRQSLGQGLEFLIYFQGNSAPDKSGLPSDRFSAERTGGSVSTLTIQRTQQEDSAVYLCASSLGLGTEAFFGQGTRLTVV.

This chain links TRBV5-4 with TRBJ2-5, with TRBD2 identical over 9 bases. There are 15 residues in the CDR3. Germline V gene sequence: CDR1 SGHNT, CDR2 YYREEE (reference sequence). V trimming: 4 bases; J trimming: 2 bases; junction bases outside the gene matches: 6. This chain's CDR3 is CASSQTSGEQETQYF. The DNA for the CDR3 is TGTGCCAGCAGCCAGACTAGCGGAGAACAAGAGACCCAGTACTTC.

The chain couples TRBV27 to TRBJ2-7; 9 bases match TRBD1. The germline CDR1 and CDR2 sequences are MNHEY and SMNVEV (reference sequence). The V and J ends lost 9 bases and 7 bases, in that order; junction bases with no gene match: 7. The CDR3 loop spans 12 amino acids. CDR3 in DNA: TGTGCCAGTAGGGACAGGGTTTATGAGCAGTACTTC. As protein: CASRDRVYEQYF.

The chain joins TRBV6-8 to TRBJ1-5, with D tentatively TRBD1 (5 bases). Germline loops: CDR1 MNHGY, CDR2 SAAAGT. The germline V and J ends were trimmed by 7 bases and 4 bases, with 17 bases remaining between them. The CDR3 covers 15 residues. CDR3 in DNA: TGTGCCAGCACCTTGGGGGGAAGATGGAATCAGCCCCAGCATTTT. Encoded protein: CASTLGGRWNQPQHF.

The chain links TRBV5-1 to TRBJ2-3; 10 nucleotides line up with TRBD2. The germline CDR1 and CDR2 sequences are SGHRS and YFSETQ. CDR3 length: 16 amino acids. Trimming cost V 4 bases and J 7 bases; bases outside gene matches: 12. The DNA for the CDR3 is TGCGCCAGCAGCCTCGTGATAGCGGGGGGAAAAAATACGCAGTATTTT. It specifies CASSLVIAGGKNTQYF.

The genes are TRBV7-2 and TRBJ2-5; a possible D gene is TRBD1 (5 bases). V was shortened by 6 bases and J by 3 bases, with 11 bases between the two germline ends. Germline CDR1 is SGHTA and CDR2 is FQGNSA. This CDR3 contains 13 residues. In DNA, the CDR3 is TGTGCCAGCAGAAGGGCAGGGAAAGAGACCCAGTACTTC. This translates into CASRRAGKETQYF.

Concerning this clone itself: This same CDR3 is encoded by further DNA sequences in the sample. V is TRBV6-6 and J is TRBJ1-5; TRBD1 aligns across 8 bases. The CDR3 loop spans 14 amino acids. Germline V CDR1 and CDR2: MNHNY, SVGAGI (reference sequence). V lost 5 bases, J lost 7 bases, and 7 bases stayed unmatched. DNA of the CDR3: TGTGCCAGCAGTGCCGGACAGGGAGGACAGCCCCAGCATTTT. It translates to CASSAGQGGQPQHF.

V and J are TRBV2 and TRBJ2-7; 7 bases are shared with TRBD2. V shed 1 base, J shed 3 bases, and the junction held 3 bases outside the gene matches. The germline gives CDR1 SNHLY, CDR2 FYNNEI. This CDR3 is built from 14 residues. The CDR3 loop is CASSEDGGDYEQYF. The CDR3 DNA sequence: TGTGCCAGCAGTGAAGATGGGGGGGACTACGAGCAGTACTTC.

This chain links TRBV11-2 with TRBJ2-2; D is unclear. This CDR3 spans 15 amino acids. Germline V lookup: CDR1 SGHAT, CDR2 FQNNGV. V lost 2 bases, J lost 2 bases, and 9 bases lay in between. For the CDR3, the DNA is TGTGCCAGCAGCTTACGACTGGCCAACACCGGGGAGCTGTTTTTT. Protein product: CASSLRLANTGELFF. The full variable domain, in which reference TRBV11-2 and TRBJ2-2 provide the parts outside the CDR3, is EAGVAQSPRYKIIEKRQSVAFWCNPISGHATLYWYQQILGQGPKLLIQFQNNGVVDDSQLPKDRFSAERLKGVDSTLKIQPAKLEDSAVYLCASSLRLANTGELFFGEGSRLTVL.

The V and J genes are TRBV5-4 and TRBJ2-3, with 10 nucleotides matching TRBD2. This CDR3 is 15 amino acids long. The V and J ends lost 4 bases and 2 bases, in that order; junction bases with no gene match: 4. The germline V gene encodes CDR1 SGHNT and CDR2 YYREEE (reference sequence). Written as DNA, the CDR3 is TGTGCCAGCAGCCGGACTAGCGGAAACACAGATACGCAGTATTTT. It is translated as CASSRTSGNTDTQYF.

This clone occurred once. The chain links TRBV7-8 to TRBJ2-1; 9 bases line up with TRBD2. This CDR3 has 15 residues. CDR1 is SGHVS and CDR2 is FQNEAQ in the germline V gene. The J segment lost 6 bases and the V segment lost 5 bases, leaving 8 bases of the junction unmatched. The CDR3 sequence: CASSTAGLASNEQFF. The DNA for the CDR3 is TGTGCCAGCAGCACCGCGGGACTAGCAAGCAATGAGCAGTTCTTC. Variable domain in full (rest from reference TRBV7-8 and TRBJ2-1): GAGVSQSPRYKVAKRGQDVALRCDPISGHVSLFWYQQALGQGPEFLTYFQNEAQLDKSGLPSDRFFAERPEGSVSTLKIQRTQQEDSAVYLCASSTAGLASNEQFFGPGTRLTVL.

This chain joins TRBV5-1 and TRBJ1-1; D is perhaps TRBD1 (6 bases). The germline V gene has CDR1 SGHRS and CDR2 YFSETQ. The CDR3 is made up of 15 amino acids. V shed 6 bases and J shed 1 base, with 16 bases lying between them. This CDR3 is CASTVTGQANTEAFF. The CDR3 nucleotides are TGCGCCAGCACTGTAACGGGACAAGCGAACACTGAAGCTTTCTTT.

This chain uses TRBV28 with TRBJ2-7; 8 nucleotides agree with TRBD2. The J segment lost 2 bases and the V segment lost 5 bases, leaving 11 bases of the junction unmatched. Germline CDR1 reads MDHEN; CDR2 reads SYDVKM. This CDR3 comprises 16 residues. The CDR3: CASSTGGGGRPYEQYF. The DNA for the CDR3 is TGTGCCAGCAGTACCGGTGGTGGCGGGAGGCCCTACGAGCAGTACTTC.

The V call is TRBV5-4, the J call TRBJ2-3; 11 nucleotides line up with TRBD2. Trimming cost V 0 bases and J 2 bases; bases outside gene matches: 2. The CDR3 is 16 amino acids. Germline values: CDR1 SGHNT, CDR2 YYREEE (reference sequence). CDR3: CASSLVAGGLTDTQYF. The CDR3 nucleotides are TGTGCCAGCAGCTTGGTAGCGGGGGGGCTCACAGATACGCAGTATTTT.

The rearrangement uses TRBV5-1 and TRBJ1-4; D is perhaps TRBD1 (5 bases). The CDR3 contains 13 residues. The germline V and J ends were trimmed by 5 bases and 4 bases, with 9 bases remaining between them. CDR1 SGHRS and CDR2 YFSETQ come from the germline V gene. The CDR3 DNA is TGCGCCAGCAGGGGGCAGGATAATGAAAAACTGTTTTTT. This sequence encodes CASRGQDNEKLFF.

In this sample, this clone turned up once. Other DNA variants within this sample encode the same CDR3. The chain is built from TRBV7-2 and TRBJ1-3, with D possibly TRBD1 on 6 matching bases. This CDR3 is 13 amino acids long. Deletions cut 4 bases from V and 4 bases from J, with 8 bases between. The V gene's germline CDR1 is SGHTA and CDR2 FQGNSA. This CDR3 is CASSSGTGNTIYF. The DNA of the CDR3 is TGTGCCAGCAGCTCCGGGACAGGAAACACCATATATTTT.